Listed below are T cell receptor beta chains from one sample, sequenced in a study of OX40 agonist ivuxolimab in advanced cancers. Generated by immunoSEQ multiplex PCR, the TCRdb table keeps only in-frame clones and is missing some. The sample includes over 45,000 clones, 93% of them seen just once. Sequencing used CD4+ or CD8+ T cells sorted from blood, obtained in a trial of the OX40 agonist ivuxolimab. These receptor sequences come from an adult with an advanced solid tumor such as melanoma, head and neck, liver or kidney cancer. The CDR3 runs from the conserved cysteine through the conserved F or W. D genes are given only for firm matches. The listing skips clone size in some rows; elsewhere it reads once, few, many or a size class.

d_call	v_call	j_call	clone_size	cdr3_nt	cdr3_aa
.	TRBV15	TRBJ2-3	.	TGTGCCACCAGCAGAGCAGCAAATACGCAGTATTTT	CATSRAANTQYF
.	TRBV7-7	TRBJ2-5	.	TGTGCCAGCAGCCCTCTGCCAGGAGGAGAGACCCAGTACTTC	CASSPLPGGETQYF
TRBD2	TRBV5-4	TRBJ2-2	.	TGTGCCAGCAGCTTAGCGGGAGGGGCCACCGGGGAGCTGTTTTTT	CASSLAGGATGELFF
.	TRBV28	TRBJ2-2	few	TGTGCCAGCAGTCAGCCTTGGGAGCGGGACACCGGGGAGCTGTTTTTT	CASSQPWERDTGELFF
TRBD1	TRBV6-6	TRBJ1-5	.	TGTGCCAGCAGTCCCGGGACAGGGGTTCAGCCCCAGCATTTT	CASSPGTGVQPQHF
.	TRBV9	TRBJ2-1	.	TGTGCCAGCAGCGTGACCTCCTACAATGAGCAGTTCTTC	CASSVTSYNEQFF
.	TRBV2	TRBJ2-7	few	TGTGCCAGCACCCCTCCGGGGGACTACGAGCAGTACTTC	CASTPPGDYEQYF
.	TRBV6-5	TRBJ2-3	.	TGTGCCAGCAGTTCCATCGGTCGGGGATCCGAGGATACGCAGTATTTT	CASSSIGRGSEDTQYF
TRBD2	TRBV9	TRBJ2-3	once	TGTGCCAGCAGCCCCGGACTAGGAATCACAGATACGCAGTATTTT	CASSPGLGITDTQYF
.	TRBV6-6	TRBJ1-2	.	TGTGCCAGCAGTTCCTTCCGGTATGGCTACACCTTC	CASSSFRYGYTF
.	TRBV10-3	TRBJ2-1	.	TGTGCCATCAGTGATCCGGAACGGGATGAGCAGTTCTTC	CAISDPERDEQFF
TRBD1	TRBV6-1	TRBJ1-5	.	TGTGCCAGCAGGGAGGACAGGGGGCGGAATCAGCCCCAGCATTTT	CASREDRGRNQPQHF
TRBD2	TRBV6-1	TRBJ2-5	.	TGTGCCAGCAGTGCGACTAGCGGGAGGGTGGGGGAGACCCAGTACTTC	CASSATSGRVGETQYF
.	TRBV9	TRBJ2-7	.	TGTGCCAGCAGCGTAGTTGAGGGGGGGTTCTACGAGCAGTACTTC	CASSVVEGGFYEQYF
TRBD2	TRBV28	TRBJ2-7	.	TGTGCCAGCAGTTTATTAGCGGGAGTTTCCTACGAGCAGTACTTC	CASSLLAGVSYEQYF
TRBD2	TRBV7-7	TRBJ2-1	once	TGTGCCAGCAGGCAGCGGGAGTGGTCCTACAATGAGCAGTTCTTC	CASRQREWSYNEQFF
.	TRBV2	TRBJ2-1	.	TGTGCCAACTTAATGACTAGTTCCTACAATGAGCAGTTCTTC	CANLMTSSYNEQFF
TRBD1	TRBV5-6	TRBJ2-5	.	TGTGCCAGCAGCCCGGACAGGGGAAAGACCCAGTACTTC	CASSPDRGKTQYF
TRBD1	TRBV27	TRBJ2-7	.	TGTGCCAGCAGTTTAGGACAGGGAAGGTACGAGCAGTACTTC	CASSLGQGRYEQYF
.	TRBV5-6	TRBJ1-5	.	TGTGCCAGCAGCTTGGCAGGCGCCAGGAATCAGCCCCAGCATTTT	CASSLAGARNQPQHF